The entry below gives a single T cell receptor (beta chain) sequence along with its context. Generated by immunoSEQ multiplex PCR, the TCRdb table keeps only in-frame clones and is missing some. The table includes about 15,000 clones, roughly two thirds detected once. The sample belongs to a study of T cells after somatic rescue of genetic block. This CDR3 has 14 residues. Deletions cut 3 bases from V and 3 bases from J, with 9 bases between. The germline gives CDR1 KGHSH, CDR2 LQKENI. The TCR originated in a boy aged 5-17 years. The chain has TRBV18 and TRBJ1-3; D gene unclear. Sequenced sample: peripheral blood mononuclear cells (PBMCs). CDR3 nucleotides: TGTGCCAGCTCACCGACCGGGCGTGGAAACACCATATATTTT. Its translation: CASSPTGRGNTIYF.